This T cell receptor (beta chain) is from a study of T-cell reconstitution after alpha-beta-depleted transplantation in children (dated by TCRdb to 2015 to 2016). Background on the whole study: Using TCR repertoire profiling, the study quantitatively followed how T-cell immune reconstitution unfolded in children after TCRalphabeta/CD19-depleted allogeneic hematopoietic cell transplantation.

This clonotype was observed a few times. Its target antigen remains unknown. No clone much larger than this one lies a single base away; base qualities are absent. The method was PCR. TCRdb shows the sequencer as Illumina HiSeq 2500. To normalize quantification of the TCRbeta repertoire, the TCR libraries were built with molecular barcoding that relied on unique molecular identifiers. TCRdb cleaned the public reads at Q25 with fastp, built clones with MiXCR and kept in-frame beta chains. Here each entry gathers all rows of one CDR3 protein and keeps the most common genes and DNA. This sample comprises about 980,000 distinct CDR3 sequences, roughly 29% of them detected only once. Roughly 28% of the sample goes to the ten largest clones. Results and caveats for the whole study, not just this receptor: In some patients, the high TCRbeta diversity seen at day 60 was put down to recipient T cells and intrathymic progenitors that had survived conditioning. Over subsequent months, a decline in hyperexpanded clone frequencies was noted, and after one year, T-cell counts and TCRbeta diversity were mostly ascribed to newly produced T cells. The apparently early alphabetaT-cell count recovery about two months after transplant was reportedly dependent on only several hundred rapidly expanded clones derived from non-depleted graft cells.

Interpreted using the paper, the treatment or condition label stands for: allogeneic hematopoietic cell transplantation with graft depleted of TCRalphabeta T cells and CD19 B cells. Transplant recipients were children who received TCRalphabeta/CD19-depleted allogeneic hematopoietic cell grafts. CDR1 is given as GTSNPN and CDR2 as SVGIG, both from the germline V gene (reference sequence). Relative to germline, V is 0 bases shorter and J is 2 bases shorter, with 2 bases between their ends. The CDR3, from cysteine to phenylalanine, totals 11 residues. The entry retains the CDR3 DNA only, 33 bases that are in frame from base 1.

This TCR derives from a boy younger than two who had a stem cell transplant for SCID, so the T cells may come from the graft donor. The chain joins TRBV30 to TRBJ2-7; no confident D gene assignment can be made. The sequenced sample was PBMCs, mostly from graft donor cells, obtained 360 days after TCRalphabeta/CD19-depleted stem cell transplant. CDR3 loop: CAWSVAYEQYF. At the DNA level, the sequence is TGTGCCTGGAGTGTTGCCTACGAGCAGTACTTC.